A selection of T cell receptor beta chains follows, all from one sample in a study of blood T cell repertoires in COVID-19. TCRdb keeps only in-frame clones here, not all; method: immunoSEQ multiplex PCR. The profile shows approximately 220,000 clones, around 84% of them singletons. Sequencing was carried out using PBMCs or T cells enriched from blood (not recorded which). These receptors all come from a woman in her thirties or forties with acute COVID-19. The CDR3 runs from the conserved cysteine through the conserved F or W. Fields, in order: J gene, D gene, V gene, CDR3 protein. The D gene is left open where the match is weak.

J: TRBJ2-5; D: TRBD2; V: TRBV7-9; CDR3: CATGTSGEETQYF
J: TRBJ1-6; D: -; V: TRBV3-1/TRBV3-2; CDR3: CASTPRDYNSPLHF
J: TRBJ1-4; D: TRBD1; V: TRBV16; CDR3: CASSQLTRDRTTNEKLFF
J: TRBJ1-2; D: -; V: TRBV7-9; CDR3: CASSLAQDYGYTF
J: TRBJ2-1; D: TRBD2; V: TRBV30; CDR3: CAWSGGSGGIYEQFF
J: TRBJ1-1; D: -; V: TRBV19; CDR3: CASSIRRSTEAFF
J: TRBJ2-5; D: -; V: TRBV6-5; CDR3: CASAHSHIQTQYF
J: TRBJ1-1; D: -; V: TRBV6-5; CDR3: CASRKLGGDIEAFF
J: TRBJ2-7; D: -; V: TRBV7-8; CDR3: CASSLQDYEQYF
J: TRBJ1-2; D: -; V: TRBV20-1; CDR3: CSASEGNYGYTF
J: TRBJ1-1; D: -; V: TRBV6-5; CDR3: CASSYSRRDEAFF
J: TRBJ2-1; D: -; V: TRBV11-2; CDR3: CASSPTGPYNEQFF
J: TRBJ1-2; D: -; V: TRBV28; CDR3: CASSFLQIYGYTF
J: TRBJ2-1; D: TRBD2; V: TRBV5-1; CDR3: CASSVSGTSAASSYNEQFF
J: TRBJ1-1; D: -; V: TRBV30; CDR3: CAWSVESAFF
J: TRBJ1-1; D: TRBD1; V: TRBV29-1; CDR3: CSVMRTGRSAFF
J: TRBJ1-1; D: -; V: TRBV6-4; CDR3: CASSERQNTEAFF
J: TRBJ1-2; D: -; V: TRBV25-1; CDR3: CVSRGEANYGYTF
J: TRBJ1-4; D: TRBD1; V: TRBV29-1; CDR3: CSVRQGGNEKLFF
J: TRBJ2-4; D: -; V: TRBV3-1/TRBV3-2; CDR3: CASSLRAVAKNIQYF
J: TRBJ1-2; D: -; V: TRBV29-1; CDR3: CSVEVYVVSNYGYTF
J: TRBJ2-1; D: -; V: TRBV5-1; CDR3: CASSLGTVSNEQFF
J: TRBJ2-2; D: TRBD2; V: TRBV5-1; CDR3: CASSPETGLAKKNTGELFF
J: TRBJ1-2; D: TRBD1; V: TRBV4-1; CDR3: CASSQATGGDGYTF
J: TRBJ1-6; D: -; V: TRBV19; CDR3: CASSPLRLASPLHF
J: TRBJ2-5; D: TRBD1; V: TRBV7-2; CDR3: CASRKRDRQETQYF
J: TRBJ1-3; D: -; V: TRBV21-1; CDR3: CASSLTEESGNTIYF
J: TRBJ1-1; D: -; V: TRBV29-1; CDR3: CSVVSGNTEAFF
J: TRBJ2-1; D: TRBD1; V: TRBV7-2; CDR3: CASSFRQGTYNEQFF
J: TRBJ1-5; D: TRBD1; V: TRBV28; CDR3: CASSRQGHQPQHF
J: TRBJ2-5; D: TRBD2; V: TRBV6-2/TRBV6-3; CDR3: CASSRGLAGSQETQYF
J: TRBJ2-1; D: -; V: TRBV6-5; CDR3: CASSYRAGHSYNEQFF
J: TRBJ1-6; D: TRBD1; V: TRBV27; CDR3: CASSTGTARNSPLHF
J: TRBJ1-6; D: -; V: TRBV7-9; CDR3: CASSLDTSNNSPLHF
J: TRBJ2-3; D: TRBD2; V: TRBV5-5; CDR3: CASSYSGSDTDTQYF
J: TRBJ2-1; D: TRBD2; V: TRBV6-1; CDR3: CASSVVLSGGSSYNEQFF
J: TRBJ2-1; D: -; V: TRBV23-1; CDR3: CASTSSSSYNEQFF
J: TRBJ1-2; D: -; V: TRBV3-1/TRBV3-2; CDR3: CASSQERGYTF
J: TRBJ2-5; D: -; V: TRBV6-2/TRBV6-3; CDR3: CASSYFHRPETQYF
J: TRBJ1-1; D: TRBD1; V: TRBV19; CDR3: CASSMLGQGGTEAFF
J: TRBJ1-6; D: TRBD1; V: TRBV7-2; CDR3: CASSSGQGAILDSPLHF
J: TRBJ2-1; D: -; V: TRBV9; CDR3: CASSGRALVYNEQFF
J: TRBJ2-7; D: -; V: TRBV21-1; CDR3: CASSTCGRGFYEQYF
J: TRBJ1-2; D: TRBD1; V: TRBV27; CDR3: CASSSSRDRDGYTF